This is a list of T cell receptor beta chains from one sample in a study of blood T cell repertoires in COVID-19. Measured with immunoSEQ multiplex PCR; TCRdb has only the in-frame clones, and not every one. Of some 200,000 clones in the sample, around 84% were seen once. Sequencing used peripheral blood. These TCRs come from a woman older than 75 with COVID-19, enrolled during active disease. The CDR3 runs from the conserved cysteine through the conserved F or W. D genes are given only for firm matches. Size tells how often a clone was seen (once, few, many) or the class of an expanded clone, and some rows leave it out.

CDR3: CASSLVLETQYF
DNA: TGTGCCAGCAGCTTAGTCCTGGAGACCCAGTACTTC
D: -
size: -
J: TRBJ2-5
V: TRBV7-9

CDR3: CASSYWTGASSRSYNEQFF
DNA: TGTGCCAGCAGCTATTGGACAGGGGCCTCCTCTAGGTCCTACAATGAGCAGTTCTTC
D: TRBD1
size: -
J: TRBJ2-1
V: TRBV11-2

CDR3: CASSDSEDSYAYNEQFF
DNA: TGTGCCAGCAGTGACTCCGAGGACAGTTACGCCTACAATGAGCAGTTCTTC
D: -
size: -
J: TRBJ2-1
V: TRBV6-4

CDR3: CASSLDSLDTGELFF
DNA: TGTGCCAGCAGCTTGGACTCTTTAGACACCGGGGAGCTGTTTTTT
D: -
size: once
J: TRBJ2-2
V: TRBV7-3

CDR3: CASSPPGADNSPLHF
DNA: TGTGCCAGTAGTCCCCCAGGGGCCGATAATTCACCCCTCCACTTT
D: -
size: -
J: TRBJ1-6
V: TRBV19

CDR3: CASSLLDSMNTEAFF
DNA: TGTGCCAGCAGTCTCCTTGATAGCATGAACACTGAAGCTTTCTTT
D: -
size: -
J: TRBJ1-1
V: TRBV6-5

CDR3: CASSAGGGYGYTF
DNA: TGTGCCAGCAGTGCCGGGGGTGGCTATGGCTACACCTTC
D: -
size: -
J: TRBJ1-2
V: TRBV6-4

CDR3: CASSQDMGGARNEQFF
DNA: TGCGCCAGCAGCCAAGACATGGGGGGGGCGCGCAATGAGCAGTTCTTC
D: -
size: -
J: TRBJ2-1
V: TRBV4-1

CDR3: CASSQPRNYGYTF
DNA: TGCGCCAGCAGTCAACCCAGGAACTATGGCTACACCTTC
D: -
size: -
J: TRBJ1-2
V: TRBV23-1

CDR3: CASSQDGQGSTEAFF
DNA: TGTGCCAGCAGCCAAGATGGACAGGGATCCACTGAAGCTTTCTTT
D: TRBD1
size: -
J: TRBJ1-1
V: TRBV3-1/TRBV3-2

CDR3: CASVGTRDTGELFF
DNA: TGTGCCTCGGTGGGGACTAGAGATACCGGGGAGCTGTTTTTT
D: TRBD2
size: -
J: TRBJ2-2
V: TRBV10-3

CDR3: CASSLGGGVQDQPQHF
DNA: TGTGCCAGCAGCTTGGGAGGGGGCGTCCAGGATCAGCCCCAGCATTTT
D: TRBD1
size: -
J: TRBJ1-5
V: TRBV5-6

CDR3: CASSEIPSGVTDTQYF
DNA: TGTGCCAGCAGTGAAATCCCTAGCGGGGTCACAGATACGCAGTATTTT
D: TRBD2
size: -
J: TRBJ2-3
V: TRBV6-1

CDR3: CASRRTDYAEAFF
DNA: TGCGCCAGCAGGCGGACGGACTACGCTGAAGCTTTCTTT
D: -
size: -
J: TRBJ1-1
V: TRBV5-1

CDR3: CASSPPGSAGAFF
DNA: TGTGCCAGCAGCCCCCCTGGCTCCGCGGGAGCTTTCTTT
D: -
size: -
J: TRBJ1-1
V: TRBV9

CDR3: CATSRGQDLGGYTF
DNA: TGTGCCACCAGCAGGGGACAGGACTTGGGGGGCTACACCTTC
D: TRBD1
size: -
J: TRBJ1-2
V: TRBV15